These T cell receptor beta chains were read from a single sample in a study of molecular identifiers for immune sequencing clone quantification. TCRdb re-analysed the PCR reads in MiXCR, keeping a single row per CDR3 protein. In the table there are around 460,000 distinct CDR3 sequences, over 20% of which are singletons. The sample taken for sequencing was naive CD8+ T cells from blood, with Jurkat cell RNA spiked in. Receptors originate from a human donor in good health. Some libraries in this study had Jurkat cell RNA spiked in. The CDR3 runs from the conserved cysteine through the conserved F or W. A D gene is named only where the DNA matches it firmly. Size tells how often a clone was seen (once, few, many) or the class of an expanded clone, and some rows leave it out.

j_call v_call clone_size d_call cdr3_aa cdr3_nt
TRBJ2-1 TRBV7-9 many . CASSTGGGGIF TGTGCCAGCAGCACCGGAGGTGGGGGGATCTTC
TRBJ2-5 TRBV28 many . CASSEDWTTETQYF TGTGCCAGCAGTGAGGACTGGACGACAGAGACCCAGTACTTC
TRBJ2-2 TRBV27 . TRBD1 CASSSTGAVNTGELFF TGTGCCAGCAGTTCTACAGGGGCCGTGAACACCGGGGAGCTGTTTTTT
TRBJ1-5 TRBV27 . . CASSFGGAQPQHF TGTGCCAGCAGTTTCGGGGGGGCCCAGCCCCAGCATTTT
TRBJ1-2 TRBV12-3/TRBV12-4 few . CASSFTGAAGYTF TGTGCCAGCAGTTTTACGGGAGCCGCTGGCTACACCTTC
TRBJ2-3 TRBV6-5 many . CASSYLGNPSTDTQYF TGTGCCAGCAGTTACTTGGGAAACCCTAGCACAGATACGCAGTATTTT
TRBJ1-1 TRBV4-1 many . CASSQDLVGGTEAFF TGCGCCAGCAGCCAAGATCTTGTCGGGGGCACTGAAGCTTTCTTT
TRBJ2-7 TRBV10-3 . TRBD1 CAISDLTGPGYEQYF TGTGCCATCAGTGACCTGACAGGGCCTGGCTACGAGCAGTACTTC
TRBJ2-7 TRBV2 . . CASSERDGHYEQYF TGTGCCAGCAGTGAGAGGGACGGCCACTACGAGCAGTACTTC
TRBJ2-5 TRBV27 . . CASSSCGDKETQYF TGTGCCAGCAGTTCATGTGGGGATAAAGAGACCCAGTACTTC
TRBJ1-1 TRBV27 few . CASSLQFKGEAFF TGTGCCAGCAGTCTGCAGTTTAAAGGTGAAGCTTTCTTT
TRBJ2-2 TRBV6-2/TRBV6-3 . . CASSYSGDSPTGELFF TGTGCCAGCAGTTACTCAGGTGACTCCCCCACCGGGGAGCTGTTTTTT
TRBJ2-5 TRBV5-4 few TRBD2 CASSIGLAWETQYF TGTGCCAGCAGCATAGGACTAGCTTGGGAGACCCAGTACTTC
TRBJ2-1 TRBV19 few . CASSIGFLYNEQFF TGTGCCAGTAGTATTGGATTTCTATACAATGAGCAGTTCTTC
TRBJ2-3 TRBV12-5 many . CASGFLARDTQYF TGTGCTAGTGGTTTCCTTGCTCGAGATACGCAGTATTTT
TRBJ1-1 TRBV24-1 . . CATSDLGTEAFF TGTGCCACCAGTGATTTGGGGACTGAAGCTTTCTTT
TRBJ2-3 TRBV24-1 . TRBD2 CATSDFTSGSVDTQYF TGTGCCACCAGTGATTTTACTAGCGGGAGCGTAGATACGCAGTATTTT
TRBJ2-7 TRBV9 . . CASSGGPGGYEQYF TGTGCCAGCAGCGGTGGTCCAGGCGGCTACGAGCAGTACTTC
TRBJ1-5 TRBV12-5 many . CASGRGQYSNQPQHF TGTGCTAGTGGGCGCGGACAGTATAGCAATCAGCCCCAGCATTTT
TRBJ2-5 TRBV2 many . CASPPIAAQETQYF TGTGCCAGCCCCCCGATTGCAGCGCAAGAGACCCAGTACTTC
TRBJ2-1 TRBV24-1 . . CATSGGPYNEQFF TGTGCCACCAGTGGTGGACCCTACAATGAGCAGTTCTTC
TRBJ2-5 TRBV7-8 few TRBD2 CASLAGTKETQYF TGTGCCAGCCTAGCGGGTACTAAAGAGACCCAGTACTTC
TRBJ2-7 TRBV3-1 . . CASSQGLMGEQYF TGTGCCAGCAGCCAAGGGTTGATGGGCGAGCAGTACTTC
TRBJ2-3 TRBV30 few . CAWTMGTGGGDTQYF TGTGCCTGGACGATGGGGACTGGGGGCGGAGATACGCAGTATTTT
TRBJ1-1 TRBV12-3/TRBV12-4 many . CASLGGQSNTEAFF TGTGCCAGTCTCGGAGGGCAGAGCAACACTGAAGCTTTCTTT
TRBJ2-7 TRBV7-9 . TRBD2 CASTRGGGVEQYF TGTGCCAGCACCCGCGGGGGAGGGGTCGAGCAGTACTTC
TRBJ2-7 TRBV5-1 many TRBD2 CASSSGTSGFLEQYF TGCGCCAGCAGCTCCGGGACTAGCGGTTTCCTCGAGCAGTACTTC
TRBJ2-7 TRBV6-6 . TRBD1 CAGSDSTGFGSYEQYF TGTGCCGGCAGTGACTCGACAGGGTTTGGTTCCTACGAGCAGTACTTC
TRBJ2-1 TRBV29-1 many TRBD2 CSVDGAGGKNEQFF TGCAGCGTGGACGGAGCGGGGGGCAAAAATGAGCAGTTCTTC
TRBJ1-1 TRBV7-9 few TRBD1 CASSSPRDRFNTEAFF TGTGCCAGCAGCTCCCCACGGGACAGGTTTAACACTGAAGCTTTCTTT
TRBJ2-7 TRBV15 few . CATSPRDRLIGQYF TGTGCCACCAGCCCCCGAGACAGGCTAATTGGGCAGTACTTC
TRBJ2-5 TRBV6-2/TRBV6-3 . . CASSYLERGNEGTQYF TGTGCCAGCAGTTACTTAGAACGGGGTAACGAAGGGACCCAGTACTTC
TRBJ1-1 TRBV27 . . CASSGGETQNTEAFF TGTGCCAGCAGTGGGGGGGAGACCCAGAACACTGAAGCTTTCTTT
TRBJ2-1 TRBV7-2 many . CASSLAPGIGYNEQFF TGTGCCAGCAGCTTAGCCCCCGGGATTGGCTACAATGAGCAGTTCTTC
TRBJ2-5 TRBV11-2 . . CASSRSRETQYF TGTGCCAGCAGTAGGTCTCGGGAGACCCAGTACTTC
TRBJ2-7 TRBV20-1 . TRBD2 CSAIPGTSASEQYF TGCAGTGCTATACCCGGGACTAGCGCGTCGGAGCAGTACTTC
TRBJ2-3 TRBV14 many . CASSQAPLRGGLRDTQYF TGTGCCAGCAGCCAAGCACCCCTTAGGGGGGGACTAAGGGATACGCAGTATTTT
TRBJ2-3 TRBV7-6 . TRBD2 CASSSLAGGGVTDTQYF TGTGCCAGCAGCTCTCTAGCCGGCGGGGGGGTAACAGATACGCAGTATTTT
TRBJ1-1 TRBV11-2 many . CASSQGKEAFF TGTGCCAGCAGCCAAGGAAAAGAAGCTTTCTTT
TRBJ1-1 TRBV28 many . CASSLYQGRGTEAFF TGTGCCAGCAGTTTATATCAGGGACGAGGAACTGAAGCTTTCTTT